These 29 T cell receptor beta chains originate from one sample sequenced in a study of blood T cells in healthy people across ages. A second PCR of about 7 to 12 cycles used a sample-barcoded 5' primer and a J-beta primer mix. MiXCR, run by TCRdb on the 5' RACE reads, gives a single entry per CDR3 protein. Of under 2 million distinct CDR3 sequences in the sample, 34% were seen once. Sequencing input: blood. Every receptor here comes from a woman between 25 and 40 years old in good health.

This clonotype turned up a few times. This chain connects TRBV3-1 to TRBJ1-2, with a weak D call TRBD1 (5 bases). Germline V gives CDR1 LGHDT, CDR2 YNNKEL (reference sequence). Trimming pared 1 base from V and 1 base from J, leaving 13 bases between. The CDR3 extends over 16 amino acids. Here the CDR3 reads CASSQGGVLDNYGYTF. DNA of the CDR3: TGTGCCAGCAGCCAAGGAGGGGTTTTGGATAACTATGGCTACACCTTC.

Comments on this clonotype: Mismatch with germline at one junction end may stem from a read error. The V call is TRBV7-9, the J call TRBJ1-1, with 7 nucleotides matching TRBD1. This CDR3 comprises 14 residues. The germline gives CDR1 SEHNR, CDR2 FQNEAQ (reference sequence). CDR3 DNA: TGTGCCAGCAGTCCCCGGACAGGCTCCTCTGAAACTTTCTTT. Its translation: CASSPRTGSSETFF.

The gene calls are TRBV5-1 and TRBJ2-1; 11 bases line up with TRBD2. J lost 2 bases, V lost 2 bases, and 9 bases had no gene match. CDR1 is SGHRS and CDR2 is YFSETQ in the germline V gene. The CDR3 length is 18 residues. For the CDR3, the DNA is TGCGCCAGCAGCTTACCCTTCACTAGCGGGAGACCCTACAATGAGCAGTTCTTC. Amino acid sequence: CASSLPFTSGRPYNEQFF. The variable domain in full, completed from reference TRBV5-1 and TRBJ2-1, reads KAGVTQTPRYLIKTRGQQVTLSCSPISGHRSVSWYQQTPGQGLQFLFEYFSETQRNKGNFPGRFSGRQFSNSRSEMNVSTLELGDSALYLCASSLPFTSGRPYNEQFFGPGTRLTVL.

The V and J genes are TRBV4-1 and TRBJ1-5; the D gene is possibly TRBD1 (5 bases). This CDR3 contains 17 residues. Germline CDR1 and CDR2: MGHRA and YSYEKL. The germline V and J ends were trimmed by 0 bases and 4 bases, with 16 bases remaining between them. Here the CDR3 reads CASSQDGGQGSNQPQHF. CDR3 nucleotide sequence: TGCGCCAGCAGCCAAGATGGGGGTCAGGGATCAAATCAGCCCCAGCATTTT.

This clonotype occurred a few times. The J gene is TRBJ2-3, the V gene TRBV7-6, with D possibly matching TRBD2 (7 bases). This CDR3 is 17 amino acids long. Germline V gives CDR1 SGHVS, CDR2 FNYEAQ. Trimming shortened V by 4 bases and J by 3 bases, and 20 bases separated the two germline ends. The CDR3 DNA is TGTGCCAGCAGCTCTCGGAAGGGGGAGGGACGGACAGATACGCAGTATTTT. Translation gives CASSSRKGEGRTDTQYF. Full variable domain (remainder filled in from reference TRBV7-6 and TRBJ2-3): GAGVSQSPRYKVTKRGQDVALRCDPISGHVSLYWYRQALGQGPEFLTYFNYEAQQDKSGLPNDRFSAERPEGSISTLTIQRTEQRDSAMYRCASSSRKGEGRTDTQYFGPGTRLTVL.

This clonotype was seen at least ten times. The chain recombines TRBV20-1 with TRBJ2-3; maybe TRBD1 (6 bases). Germline CDR1 and CDR2: DFQATT and SNEGSKA (reference sequence). There are 14 residues in the CDR3. Trimming took 3 bases from V and 0 from J, leaving 10 bases between them. The CDR3 here is CSARDRLSTDTQYF. The CDR3 DNA is TGCAGTGCTAGGGACAGACTTAGCACAGATACGCAGTATTTT.

This clonotype has only one observation. The chain recombines TRBV6-5 with TRBJ2-7; possible D gene TRBD2, 6 bases. Germline CDR1 MNHEY, CDR2 SVGAGI. The CDR3 is made up of 14 amino acids. V lost 8 bases and J lost 6, with 20 bases in between. The CDR3 loop is CASGRSGVLAEQYF. DNA of the CDR3: TGTGCCAGCGGGAGATCGGGGGTTTTGGCCGAGCAGTACTTC.

This clonotype was seen ten or more times. This chain links TRBV9 with TRBJ2-7, with 9 bases that match TRBD1. CDR1 and CDR2 (germline): SGDLS, YYNGEE. The CDR3 is made up of 15 amino acids. J gave up 0 bases and V 4 bases, and 5 bases lay outside the gene matches. The DNA of the CDR3 is TGTGCCAGCAGCCCCCGGGACAGGGCCTCCTACGAGCAGTACTTC. Translation: CASSPRDRASYEQYF. Together with reference TRBV9 and TRBJ2-7, the CDR3 gives the full variable domain: DSGVTQTPKHLITATGQRVTLRCSPRSGDLSVYWYQQSLDQGLQFLIQYYNGEERAKGNILERFSAQQFPDLHSELNLSSLELGDSALYFCASSPRDRASYEQYFGPGTRLTVT.

This clonotype occurred a few times. The chain combines TRBV20-1 with TRBJ1-2; D remains ambiguous. CDR3 length equals 14 residues. Germline assignment: CDR1 DFQATT and CDR2 SNEGSKA (reference sequence). Deletions cut 0 bases from V and 10 bases from J, with 18 bases between. In DNA form, the CDR3 reads TGCAGTGCTAGAGATCCGAAGGGAAACCTGGACTACACCTTC. The encoded protein is CSARDPKGNLDYTF.

This chain links TRBV28 with TRBJ2-1; TRBD2 might be the D (6 bases). CDR3 length: 13 residues. CDR1 and CDR2 from the germline V gene are MDHEN and SYDVKM. V dropped 6 bases and J dropped 3 bases, with 9 bases sitting between them. DNA for the CDR3: TGTGCCAGCAGCATAGCGGTCTACAATGAGCAGTTCTTC. This encodes CASSIAVYNEQFF. Based on the CDR3 plus reference TRBV28 and TRBJ2-1, the full variable domain is DVKVTQSSRYLVKRTGEKVFLECVQDMDHENMFWYRQDPGLGLRLIYFSYDVKMKEKGDIPEGYSVSREKKERFSLILESASTNQTSMYLCASSIAVYNEQFFGPGTRLTVL.

This clonotype was recorded a few times. The rearrangement links TRBV12-3 or TRBV12-4 to TRBJ1-2, with 10 bases fitting TRBD1. The CDR3 has 14 residues. Trimming at V came to 4 bases and at J to 4 bases, leaving 3 bases not matched to a gene. CDR3 region: CASSSWDRGYGYTF. CDR3 nucleotides: TGTGCCAGCAGTTCCTGGGACAGGGGCTATGGCTACACCTTC.

The chain is built from TRBV6-1 and TRBJ2-7; possibly TRBD2 for D (6 bases). In germline, CDR1 is MNHNS, CDR2 SASEGT. CDR3 length: 13 amino acids. V was trimmed by 1 base and J by 7 bases, leaving 11 bases between them. CDR3 residues: CASSEGDRGEQYF. CDR3 DNA: TGTGCCAGCAGTGAAGGGGACCGGGGGGAGCAGTACTTC.

The rearrangement uses TRBV27 and TRBJ2-7; D might be TRBD2 (6 bases). Germline V gene sequence: CDR1 MNHEY, CDR2 SMNVEV (reference sequence). The CDR3 is 14 residues long. Trimming pared 4 bases from V and 2 bases from J, leaving 12 bases between. CDR3 loop: CASSCGTAAYEQYF. Here the CDR3 DNA reads TGTGCCAGCAGTTGCGGGACGGCGGCCTACGAGCAGTACTTC.

The table lists this clonotype with a few counts. CDR3 region: CSAIDFRRAGNEQFF. For the CDR3, the DNA is TGCAGTGCTATAGATTTCCGCCGGGCGGGTAATGAGCAGTTCTTC. The chain couples TRBV20-1 to TRBJ2-1, with D possibly matching TRBD2 (5 bases). The CDR3 is 15 amino acids. Trimming pared 4 bases from V and 7 bases from J, leaving 20 bases between. CDR1 is DFQATT and CDR2 is SNEGSKA in the germline V gene (reference sequence).

This clonotype was counted only a few times. This chain links TRBV18 with TRBJ2-5; D is unresolved. The germline gives CDR1 KGHSH, CDR2 LQKENI. V dropped 3 bases and J dropped 5 bases, with 13 bases sitting between them. The CDR3 loop spans 14 amino acids. CDR3 DNA sequence: TGTGCCAGCTCACCCTTCCGCGAGGCGGAGACCCAGTACTTC. This encodes CASSPFREAETQYF.

This clonotype was detected a few times. The chain carries TRBV28 and TRBJ2-7, with D possibly being TRBD2 (5 bases). The CDR3 length is 15 residues. Trimming pared 4 bases from V and 1 base from J, leaving 14 bases between. Germline V lookup: CDR1 MDHEN, CDR2 SYDVKM. DNA of the CDR3: TGTGCCAGCAGTTCCCGACTTTCGGGGTCCTACGAGCAGTACTTC. Translating it yields CASSSRLSGSYEQYF. The full variable domain, its missing parts supplied by reference TRBV28 and TRBJ2-7, is DVKVTQSSRYLVKRTGEKVFLECVQDMDHENMFWYRQDPGLGLRLIYFSYDVKMKEKGDIPEGYSVSREKKERFSLILESASTNQTSMYLCASSSRLSGSYEQYFGPGTRLTVT.

The chain is built from TRBV20-1 and TRBJ1-1, with unresolved D. The CDR3 contains 12 residues. V shed 7 bases and J shed 6 bases, with 15 bases lying between them. Germline CDR1 DFQATT, CDR2 SNEGSKA (reference sequence). CDR3 nucleotide sequence: TGCAGTGTTGGGAATAGAATGGCTGAAGCTTTCTTT. It yields the protein CSVGNRMAEAFF.

A few counts support this clonotype. The chain carries TRBV6-6 and TRBJ1-6, with D possibly being TRBD1 (6 bases). This CDR3 contains 13 residues. CDR1 and CDR2 from the germline V gene are MNHNY and SVGAGI (reference sequence). The V end was cut by 6 bases, the J end by 10 bases, with 13 bases between. The CDR3 is CASSSTGASPLHF. CDR3 coding DNA: TGTGCCAGCAGCTCTACGGGGGCATCACCCCTCCACTTT.

Comments on this clonotype: The junction departs from germline at one end; a sequencing error may be responsible. This chain joins TRBV4-1 and TRBJ1-1; the match to TRBD1 covers 12 bases. Germline loops: CDR1 MGHRA, CDR2 YSYEKL. This CDR3 is 17 amino acids long. The CDR3 region has the DNA TGCGCCAGCAGCCAGACCGGGACAGGGGGCACTTGGACTGCAGCTTTCTTT. This sequence encodes CASSQTGTGGTWTAAFF.

The chain joins TRBV10-3 to TRBJ1-4; D is possibly TRBD1 (6 bases). V lost 0 bases, J lost 7 bases, and 12 bases lay in between. The CDR3 runs 15 residues. Per the germline V gene, CDR1 is ENHRY and CDR2 is SYGVKD. DNA of the CDR3: TGTGCCATCAGTGAGTCGGGGCAGGGGAGTGAAAAACTGTTTTTT. Encoded protein: CAISESGQGSEKLFF.

The chain links TRBV4-1 to TRBJ1-5, with TRBD1 matching over 8 bases. Germline values: CDR1 MGHRA, CDR2 YSYEKL. CDR3 length: 15 amino acids. Trimming removed 4 bases from V and 4 bases from J; junction bases left unmatched: 6. The CDR3 bases are TGCGCCAGCAGCCTTGCCCGACAGGGGAATCAGCCCCAGCATTTT. It encodes CASSLARQGNQPQHF.

This sequence joins TRBV7-2 and TRBJ2-5; 9 bases align to TRBD2. With 3 bases clipped from V and 4 bases from J, the junction kept 9 bases outside the gene matches. The CDR3 runs 16 residues. Germline V gives CDR1 SGHTA, CDR2 FQGNSA. CDR3 nucleotide sequence: TGTGCCAGCAGCTTGGGAATAGCGGGAGAGAGAGAGACCCAGTACTTC. Translating it yields CASSLGIAGERETQYF. Filled out from reference TRBV7-2 and TRBJ2-5, the complete variable domain reads GAGVSQSPSNKVTEKGKDVELRCDPISGHTALYWYRQSLGQGLEFLIYFQGNSAPDKSGLPSDRFSAERTGGSVSTLTIQRTQQEDSAVYLCASSLGIAGERETQYFGPGTRLLVL.

Only a few counts were recorded for this clonotype. The rearrangement links TRBV29-1 to TRBJ2-7, with 13 bases matching TRBD2. J gave up 5 bases and V 6 bases, and 10 bases lay outside the gene matches. This CDR3 is 15 amino acids long. In germline, CDR1 is SQVTM, CDR2 ANQGSEA. The CDR3 here is CSVTGPGLAGHEQYF. The CDR3 region has the DNA TGCAGCGTGACAGGTCCGGGACTAGCGGGACACGAGCAGTACTTC.

The V gene is TRBV12-3 or TRBV12-4, the J gene TRBJ2-5; TRBD2 aligns across 14 bases. The CDR3 covers 13 residues. V dropped 4 bases and J dropped 11; count of bases not matched to a gene: 3. The CDR3: CASSSGLAGVQYF. CDR3 nucleotides: TGTGCCAGCAGTTCGGGACTAGCGGGAGTTCAGTACTTC.

The V and J genes are TRBV6-6 and TRBJ1-3; maybe TRBD1 (6 bases). Per the germline V gene, CDR1 is MNHNY and CDR2 is SVGAGI (reference sequence). This CDR3 is 15 amino acids long. Trimming cost V 2 bases and J 0 bases, with 8 bases left between them. CDR3 in amino acids: CASSYGGGSGNTIYF. The CDR3 coding sequence is TGTGCCAGCAGTTACGGGGGCGGCTCTGGAAACACCATATATTTT.

This clonotype was counted only a few times. The J gene is TRBJ2-7, the V gene TRBV27; D uncertain. The CDR3 is made up of 13 amino acids. The germline CDR1 and CDR2 sequences are MNHEY and SMNVEV (reference sequence). The V and J ends lost 7 bases and 3 bases respectively, with 13 bases between them. The CDR3 bases are TGTGCCAGCACTAGGAACCTGGGCTACGAGCAGTACTTC. Protein sequence: CASTRNLGYEQYF.

V and J are TRBV20-1 and TRBJ2-5, with unresolved D. The CDR3 consists of 14 residues. Germline values: CDR1 DFQATT, CDR2 SNEGSKA (reference sequence). V was cut by 0 bases and J by 1 base, with 9 bases left in between. The CDR3 sequence is CSARERPFQETQYF. In nucleotides, the CDR3 is TGCAGTGCTAGAGAAAGACCGTTCCAAGAGACCCAGTACTTC.

The V gene is TRBV20-1, the J gene TRBJ2-5, with TRBD1 identical over 10 bases. In germline, CDR1 is DFQATT, CDR2 SNEGSKA (reference sequence). The CDR3 extends over 19 amino acids. The J segment lost 4 bases and the V segment lost 0 bases, leaving 17 bases of the junction unmatched. The CDR3 loop reads CSARDQDRGDWVYRETQYF. CDR3 sequence (DNA): TGCAGTGCTAGAGATCAGGACAGGGGGGATTGGGTGTATCGAGAGACCCAGTACTTC.

CDR3: CASSLSPKPDTQYF. CDR3 nucleotide sequence: TGCGCCAGCAGCTTATCTCCAAAGCCAGATACGCAGTATTTT. The chain employs TRBV5-1 and TRBJ2-3; D is undetermined. The CDR3 length is 14 residues. The V gene's germline CDR1 is SGHRS and CDR2 YFSETQ. Deletions cut 2 bases from V and 4 bases from J, with 11 bases between.